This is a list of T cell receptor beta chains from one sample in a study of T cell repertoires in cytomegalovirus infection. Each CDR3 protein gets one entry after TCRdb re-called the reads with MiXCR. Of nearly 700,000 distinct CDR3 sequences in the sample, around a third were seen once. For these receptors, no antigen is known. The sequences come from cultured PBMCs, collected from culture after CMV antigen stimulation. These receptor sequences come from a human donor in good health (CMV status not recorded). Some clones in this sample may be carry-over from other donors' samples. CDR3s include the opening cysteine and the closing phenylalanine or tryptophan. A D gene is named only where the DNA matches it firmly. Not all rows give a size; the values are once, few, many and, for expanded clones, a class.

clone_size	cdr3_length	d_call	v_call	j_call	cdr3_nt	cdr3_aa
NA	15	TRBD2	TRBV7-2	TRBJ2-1	TGTGCCAGCAGCTACGTAGCGGGAGTTTTCGGTGAGCAGTTCTTC	CASSYVAGVFGEQFF
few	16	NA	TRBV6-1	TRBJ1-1	TGTGCCAGCAGTGAATTAACCCCAGGGCGAAGCACTGAAGCTTTCTTT	CASSELTPGRSTEAFF
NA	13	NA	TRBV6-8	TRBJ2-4	TGTGCCAGCAGTTATGGTGTGACAAACATTCAGTACTTC	CASSYGVTNIQYF
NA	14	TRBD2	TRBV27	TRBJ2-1	TGTGCCAGCAGTTATTGGCGGGGGGGAACTGAGCAGTTCTTC	CASSYWRGGTEQFF
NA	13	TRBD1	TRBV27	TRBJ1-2	TGTGCCAGCAGTTATCGGACAGGAACGGCTTACACCTTC	CASSYRTGTAYTF
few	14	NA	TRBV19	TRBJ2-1	TGTGCCAGTAGTATAGATTCGGCTAGGCCAGTGCAGTTCTTC	CASSIDSARPVQFF
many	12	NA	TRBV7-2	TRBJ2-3	TGTGCCAGCAGCGCTTTCACAGATACGCAGTATTTT	CASSAFTDTQYF
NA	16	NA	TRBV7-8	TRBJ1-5	TGTGCCAGCAGCCAGATGGGGGGGGCGTTAGGGCAGCCCCAGCATTTT	CASSQMGGALGQPQHF
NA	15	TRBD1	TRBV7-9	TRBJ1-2	TGTGCCAGCAGCCCGGGACAGGGCCATAACTATGGCTACACCTTC	CASSPGQGHNYGYTF
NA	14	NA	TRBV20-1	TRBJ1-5	TGCAGTGCTAGAGTTTGGACAGCAGGACAGCCCCAGCATTTT	CSARVWTAGQPQHF
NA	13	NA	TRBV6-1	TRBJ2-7	TGTGCCAGCAGCACCGGGAGTGACTACGAGCAGTACTTC	CASSTGSDYEQYF
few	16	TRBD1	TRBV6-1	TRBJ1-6	TGTGCCAGCAGACCGGGACAGGGAAGTGGTATTACACCCCTCCACTTT	CASRPGQGSGITPLHF
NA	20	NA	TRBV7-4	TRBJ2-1	TGTGCCAGCAGCTTTCCCCCTCTTGGTGTAGGACCAAGGGGCTACAATGAGCAGTTCTTC	CASSFPPLGVGPRGYNEQFF
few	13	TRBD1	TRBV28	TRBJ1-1	TGTGCCAGCAGTCACAGGGGCCACACTGAAGCTTTCTTT	CASSHRGHTEAFF
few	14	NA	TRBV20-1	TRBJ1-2	TGCAGTGCTCAGCCGGGAATCAGCGACTATGGCTACACCTTC	CSAQPGISDYGYTF
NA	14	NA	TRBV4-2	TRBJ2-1	TGTGCCAGCAGCCGGGCACAGGTATACAATGAGCAGTTCTTC	CASSRAQVYNEQFF
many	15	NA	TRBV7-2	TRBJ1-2	TGTGCCAGCAGCTTCGGCCCTGGGGATACCTATGGCTACACCTTC	CASSFGPGDTYGYTF
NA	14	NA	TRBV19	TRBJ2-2	TGTGCCAGTAGGGGCAGTCTTAACACCGGGGAGCTGTTTTTT	CASRGSLNTGELFF